These T cell receptor beta chains were read from a single sample in a study of cytomegalovirus exposure and HLA in healthy donors. Sequencing was performed with immunoSEQ multiplex PCR; in TCRdb, only in-frame clones are kept and a portion is missing. The sample records more than 250,000 clones, roughly 87% being singletons. Sequencing was performed on PBMCs. The receptors originated from a young woman in good health and CMV-seropositive. The CDR3 runs from the conserved cysteine through the conserved F or W. D genes are given only for firm matches. Clone size, where shown, is once, few, many, or a class for clones that have expanded.

CDR3nt	CDR3aa	abundance	j_gene	d_gene	v_gene
TGCGCCAGCAGTCAAGTCTGGCAAGGGGCTATGGGCACTGAAGCTTTCTTT	CASSQVWQGAMGTEAFF	.	TRBJ1-1	.	TRBV23-1
TGCGCCAGCAGCATAGCGGGGGGGACCTACAATGAGCAGTTCTTC	CASSIAGGTYNEQFF	.	TRBJ2-1	TRBD2	TRBV5-1
TGCGCCAGCAGCTCGAGGGACAACCAGTACGAGCAGTACTTC	CASSSRDNQYEQYF	.	TRBJ2-7	.	TRBV5-1
TGTGCCAGTAGCCCGAGGGGCCGGACCGAGTCCTACGAGCAGTACTTC	CASSPRGRTESYEQYF	.	TRBJ2-7	.	TRBV19
TGTGCCAGCAGTTTAGGGGGGCTCTATGGCTACACCTTC	CASSLGGLYGYTF	.	TRBJ1-2	.	TRBV28
TGTGCCAGCAGCGTAGGGGTTAGCACAGATACGCAGTATTTT	CASSVGVSTDTQYF	.	TRBJ2-3	.	TRBV9
TGCGCCAGCAGCCAAGTCCCCTACAATGAGCAGTTCTTC	CASSQVPYNEQFF	.	TRBJ2-1	.	TRBV4-1
TGTGCCAGCAGTTTATTTGGCCCGCCCACTTGGGAGCAGTACTTC	CASSLFGPPTWEQYF	.	TRBJ2-7	.	TRBV27
TGTGCCAGCAGGAAGTATGGTGGAACGGTTCAGGAGCAGTACTTC	CASRKYGGTVQEQYF	.	TRBJ2-7	.	TRBV7-2
TGTGCCAGCAGCTTTTCGTCAGGGGACAATGAGCAGTTCTTC	CASSFSSGDNEQFF	.	TRBJ2-1	.	TRBV7-6
TGTGCCAGCAGCTTAGGTATGGGAGCGGCAGGGCCTTTCAATCAGCCCCAGCATTTT	CASSLGMGAAGPFNQPQHF	.	TRBJ1-5	.	TRBV7-4
TGTGCCAGCAGCTTGAGACGGGGGTACGAGCAGTACTTC	CASSLRRGYEQYF	few	TRBJ2-7	.	TRBV7-2
TGCGCCAGCAGCCAGCGCACCACGAATGAGCAGTTCTTC	CASSQRTTNEQFF	.	TRBJ2-1	.	TRBV4-3
TGTGCCAGCAGGGTGTGGACAGGGGACACCGGGGAGCTGTTTTTT	CASRVWTGDTGELFF	.	TRBJ2-2	TRBD1	TRBV6-5
TGTGCCAGCAGCTACCCCGGGACTAACTATGGCTACACCTTC	CASSYPGTNYGYTF	.	TRBJ1-2	.	TRBV11-1
TGTGCCAGCAGCGTAGAAACGCTCATCGGCTACAATGAGCAGTTCTTC	CASSVETLIGYNEQFF	.	TRBJ2-1	.	TRBV9
TGTGCCAGCGCGGAGACTAGCGGCATGGGCTACGAGCAGTACTTC	CASAETSGMGYEQYF	.	TRBJ2-7	TRBD2	TRBV4-2
TGTGCCGGGGCTACAGGGGACTATGGCTACACCTTC	CAGATGDYGYTF	few	TRBJ1-2	TRBD1	TRBV6-1
TGTGCCAGCAGCCCGCGGACAGGGATCGATGGCTACACCTTC	CASSPRTGIDGYTF	.	TRBJ1-2	TRBD1	TRBV7-6
TGTGCCAGCAGCGGTGGGAATCAGCCCCAGCATTTT	CASSGGNQPQHF	.	TRBJ1-5	.	TRBV7-9
TGTGCCAGCAGTGAGTTTGCTGGGGCCAACGTCCTGACTTTC	CASSEFAGANVLTF	.	TRBJ2-6	.	TRBV6-4
TGCAGCTCCATATCAGATACGCAGTATTTT	CSSISDTQYF	.	TRBJ2-3	.	TRBV29-1
TGTGCCAGCAGCTTAGGGGTTTTGCGGGACAGGGCCACTGAAGCTTTCTTT	CASSLGVLRDRATEAFF	.	TRBJ1-1	TRBD1	TRBV7-2
TGTGCCAGCATGGAGGCCTACCAGCTAGCGGGGTCCGGGCGGTTCGGGGAGCTGTTTTTT	CASMEAYQLAGSGRFGELFF	.	TRBJ2-2	TRBD2	TRBV2
TGTGCCAGCAGCTCAACCCGGGGCCCGCCCTACGAGCAGTACTTC	CASSSTRGPPYEQYF	.	TRBJ2-7	.	TRBV7-8
TGTGCCAGCACCTCAAAATTTGCGGGTGGTACTTCCCAGTACTTC	CASTSKFAGGTSQYF	.	TRBJ2-5	.	TRBV27
TGTGCCAGTAGTATGGGGGGCTTCTATGGCTACACCTTC	CASSMGGFYGYTF	once	TRBJ1-2	.	TRBV19
TGTGCCAGCAGTCGCGACAGTAATGAAAAACTGTTTTTT	CASSRDSNEKLFF	.	TRBJ1-4	.	TRBV28
TGTGCCAGCTCACCACGAAATAGCGGTCACGGGGAGCTGTTTTTT	CASSPRNSGHGELFF	.	TRBJ2-2	.	TRBV18
TGTGCCAGCAGTTTTATGGGCGGGAGTACAGATACGCAGTATTTT	CASSFMGGSTDTQYF	.	TRBJ2-3	TRBD2	TRBV27
TGCAGCGTCGGGACAGGGGGCGGCGAGCAGTACTTC	CSVGTGGGEQYF	.	TRBJ2-7	TRBD1	TRBV29-1
TGTGCCTGGAGTGTAGGAGGGGCCGCCTACAATGAGCAGTTCTTC	CAWSVGGAAYNEQFF	.	TRBJ2-1	.	TRBV30
TGTGCCAGCAGTACCCGGGGAATTGAGCAGTTCTTC	CASSTRGIEQFF	.	TRBJ2-1	.	TRBV11-3
TGTGCCAGCTCACCACGGCAGGGCCGAAACTATGGCTACACCTTC	CASSPRQGRNYGYTF	.	TRBJ1-2	.	TRBV18
TGCAGCGTTGACCCCACGCCGAACACCGGGGAGCTGTTTTTT	CSVDPTPNTGELFF	.	TRBJ2-2	.	TRBV29-1
TGTGCCAGCAGCTTGGGTCGGGGAAGCCTAAAGACCCAGTACTTC	CASSLGRGSLKTQYF	.	TRBJ2-5	.	TRBV11-2
TGTGCCAGCAGCAAACCTAAAACCGGGACAGCTTCTAACTATGGCTACACCTTC	CASSKPKTGTASNYGYTF	.	TRBJ1-2	.	TRBV21-1
TGCGCCAGCAGTTGGGAAGCCTCCTCCTCCTACGAGCAGTACTTC	CASSWEASSSYEQYF	.	TRBJ2-7	.	TRBV5-1
TGCGCCAGCAGCCAAGTCCAGACCACCGGGGAGCTGTTTTTT	CASSQVQTTGELFF	.	TRBJ2-2	.	TRBV4-3
TGTGCCAGCAGTTACTCGACAGGGCCCGGCTATGGCTACACCTTC	CASSYSTGPGYGYTF	.	TRBJ1-2	TRBD1	TRBV6-5
TGTGCCAGCAGCGTAGGACTAGCGGTAACCTACGAGCAGTACTTC	CASSVGLAVTYEQYF	.	TRBJ2-7	TRBD2	TRBV9
TGTGCCAGCAGTTTCCCGGGTGACGAAAAACTGTTTTTT	CASSFPGDEKLFF	.	TRBJ1-4	.	TRBV28
TGTGCCAGCAGCGTAACAGGGGGCACGTTGAATGAGCAGTTCTTC	CASSVTGGTLNEQFF	.	TRBJ2-1	TRBD1	TRBV9